The rows below give T cell receptor beta chains drawn from one sample of a study of PD-1 blockade in classical Hodgkin lymphoma. Clones were read by immunoSEQ multiplex PCR, and TCRdb kept only the in-frame ones, dropping some. The sample carries about 25,000 clones, roughly four fifths recorded once. Sequenced here: peripheral blood mononuclear cells (PBMCs), sampled before the fourth cycle of nivolumab. The receptors derive from a human donor with classical Hodgkin lymphoma. The CDR3 runs from the conserved cysteine through the conserved F or W. Fields, in order: V gene, D gene, clone size, J gene, CDR3 DNA, CDR3 protein. A D gene is named only where the DNA matches it firmly. Some rows have no size entry. The others give once, few or many, or a class for an expanded clone.

TRBV19	TRBD2	.	TRBJ2-1	TGTGCCAGCAGGCAAGGACTAGCACGGAATGAGCAGTTCTTC	CASRQGLARNEQFF
TRBV6-1	.	.	TRBJ2-1	TGTGCCAGCAGTGAAATAAGGGACCACAACCCCGATCTCAATGAGCAGTTCTTC	CASSEIRDHNPDLNEQFF
TRBV7-9	TRBD1	.	TRBJ1-1	TGTGCCAGCAGCAAAAGACAGGGGGCCAGTCGAAACACTGAAGCTTTCTTT	CASSKRQGASRNTEAFF
TRBV1	.	.	TRBJ2-2	TGCACCAGCAGCCGGGAGCTAGGACAGCTCTGGCGGCCACTGAACACCGGGGAGCTGTTTTTT	CTSSRELGQLWRPLNTGELFF
TRBV11-2	.	.	TRBJ2-3	TGTGCCAGCAGCTTAGCGGTAGCCCTCTACGGTGATACGCAGTATTTT	CASSLAVALYGDTQYF
TRBV9	.	.	TRBJ2-3	TGTGCCAGCAGCGTAGAATTGGGCAGCGCGCCCCGGTATTTT	CASSVELGSAPRYF
TRBV5-6	TRBD2	.	TRBJ2-2	TGTGCCAGCGCCTGGGGACTAGCGGGAGCCGGGGAGCTGTTTTTT	CASAWGLAGAGELFF
TRBV19	.	.	TRBJ1-5	TGTGCCACATTAAGCCGGGGAGGAAATCAGCCCCAGCATTTT	CATLSRGGNQPQHF
TRBV9	TRBD1	.	TRBJ2-1	TGTGCCAGCAGCGTAGACGTAGGGGCCCGACAGGGGAAGAGGAATGAGCAGTTCTTC	CASSVDVGARQGKRNEQFF
TRBV9	.	.	TRBJ2-7	TGTGCCAGCAGCGTAGGTGGGGTTGGCTACTACGAGCAGTACTTC	CASSVGGVGYYEQYF
TRBV11-2	.	.	TRBJ2-6	TGTGCCAGCAGCCCGGGGACCTATATTGGAGGGGCCAACGTCCTGACTTTC	CASSPGTYIGGANVLTF
TRBV9	TRBD1	once	TRBJ1-3	TGTGCCAGCAGCCCTTTGTGGACAGGGACGGGAAACACCATATATTTT	CASSPLWTGTGNTIYF
TRBV27	.	.	TRBJ2-5	TGTGCCAGCAGTTTTGTGGACCAAGAGACCCAGTACTTC	CASSFVDQETQYF
TRBV9	TRBD2	.	TRBJ2-3	TGTGCCAGCAGCGTGTCGGGGGGGGCAGATACGCAGTATTTT	CASSVSGGADTQYF
TRBV9	.	.	TRBJ2-2	TGTGCCAGCAGCGTAGAGCCTAACACCGGGGAGCTGTTTTTT	CASSVEPNTGELFF
TRBV2	.	few	TRBJ1-2	TGTGCCAGCGGTAAAGGGAGGGGCTACACCTTC	CASGKGRGYTF
TRBV15	TRBD1	.	TRBJ1-3	TGTGCCACCAGCAGGCTTGACAGGGTGCCGGGAAACACCATATATTTT	CATSRLDRVPGNTIYF
TRBV7-2	TRBD2	.	TRBJ2-7	TGTGCCAGCAGCTCCGGGAGGTACGAGCAGTACTTC	CASSSGRYEQYF
TRBV4-3	.	.	TRBJ1-1	TGCGCCAGCAGCCAAGAAGGGGGGGCACCCTTGAACACTGAAGCTTTCTTT	CASSQEGGAPLNTEAFF
TRBV19	.	.	TRBJ1-1	TGTGCCAGTAGTAGAGGACACCCGAACACTGAAGCTTTCTTT	CASSRGHPNTEAFF
TRBV5-5	.	.	TRBJ1-2	TGTGCCAGCAGCTTGGGAGTCCGACCTGCTTATGGCTACACCTTC	CASSLGVRPAYGYTF
TRBV4-3	TRBD1	.	TRBJ2-7	TGCGCCAGCAGCCAAGGGACCCAGGGGGCTTTCTACGAGCAGTACTTC	CASSQGTQGAFYEQYF
TRBV27	.	.	TRBJ2-3	TGTGCCAGCAGTCCCCCGTCAGGGCCCAGGATCACAGATACGCAGTATTTT	CASSPPSGPRITDTQYF
TRBV2	.	.	TRBJ2-3	TGTGCCAGCAGTGAACCCCTCGACCCCCGCACCACAGATACGCAGTATTTT	CASSEPLDPRTTDTQYF
TRBV7-9	TRBD1	.	TRBJ1-1	TGTGCCAGCAGCCTCGGACAGGGCAACACTGAAGCTTTCTTT	CASSLGQGNTEAFF
TRBV7-2	.	.	TRBJ2-2	TGTGCCAGCAGCCGGGGCGGGTGGACCGGGGAGCTGTTTTTT	CASSRGGWTGELFF
TRBV30	.	.	TRBJ2-6	TGTGCCTGGAGTATGGGGACGGTGAGCTCTGGGGCCAACGTCCTGACTTTC	CAWSMGTVSSGANVLTF
TRBV7-9	.	.	TRBJ2-3	TGTGCCAGCAGCGCCTTAGGGGTCACAGATACGCAGTATTTT	CASSALGVTDTQYF
TRBV7-2	.	.	TRBJ2-4	TGTGCCAGCAAGCATGTCGGGGTTGCCAAAAACATTCAGTACTTC	CASKHVGVAKNIQYF
TRBV6-6	.	few	TRBJ1-1	TGTGCCAGCAGTTACTTGACAGATGAAGCTTTCTTT	CASSYLTDEAFF
TRBV5-8	.	.	TRBJ2-7	TGTGCCAGCAGCACAGGACTCTATTCCTACGAGCAGTACTTC	CASSTGLYSYEQYF
TRBV18	.	.	TRBJ2-6	TGTGCCAGCTCATCCCTCTCTGGGGCCAACGTCCTGACTTTC	CASSSLSGANVLTF
TRBV5-6	.	few	TRBJ2-1	TGTGCCAGCAGCCCCCAGCCCGGGACTTTAACCTACAATGAGCAGTTCTTC	CASSPQPGTLTYNEQFF
TRBV7-8	TRBD1	.	TRBJ2-7	TGTGCCAGCAGCCCTTTAGGGACAGGCCCCTACGAGCAGTACTTC	CASSPLGTGPYEQYF
TRBV2	.	.	TRBJ2-2	TGTGCCAGCAGCCTTACCGCGCCGAACACCGGGGAGCTGTTTTTT	CASSLTAPNTGELFF
TRBV7-9	.	.	TRBJ1-1	TGTGCCAGCAGCTCCTCCTGGACGGGGGGAACTGAAGCTTTCTTT	CASSSSWTGGTEAFF
TRBV7-9	TRBD1	.	TRBJ2-7	TGTGCCAGCAGCTTAGCGGGCCAGGGGGTAAGCTACGAGCAGTACTTC	CASSLAGQGVSYEQYF
TRBV7-2	TRBD1	once	TRBJ1-1	TGTGCCAGCAGCTTTTCGGTAAGGGGGCACACTGAAGCTTTCTTT	CASSFSVRGHTEAFF
TRBV10-3	.	.	TRBJ2-2	TGTGCCATCAGTGGACAGGAAGCCGGGGAGCTGTTTTTT	CAISGQEAGELFF
TRBV25-1	.	.	TRBJ1-1	TGTGCCAGCAGTGTGGCTTCAATGAACACTGAAGCTTTCTTT	CASSVASMNTEAFF